One and the same sample provided the 17 T cell receptor beta chains below, sequenced in a study of T cells in Graves' hyperthyroidism and ophthalmopathy. RNA transcripts served as the template for amplifying TCR beta CDR3 regions. The TCR CDR3 was amplified in a first-round RT-PCR using the HTBI primer set. TCRdb re-called the multiplex PCR reads through MiXCR, storing one row per CDR3 protein. The sample has about 350,000 distinct CDR3 sequences, approximately 13% seen once. The sample consisted of blood. The receptors come from a woman in her 30s with Graves' hyperthyroidism.

This clonotype was counted at least ten times. The chain recombines TRBV20-1 with TRBJ2-7; 13 bases line up with TRBD2. J gave up 4 bases and V 6 bases, and 6 bases lay outside the gene matches. The CDR3 extends over 14 amino acids. CDR1 and CDR2 from the germline V gene are DFQATT and SNEGSKA (reference sequence). The DNA for the CDR3 is TGCAGTGCCCCGACTAGCGGGAGGAAATACGAGCAGTACTTC. Protein: CSAPTSGRKYEQYF.

This clonotype was counted between two and nine times. The genes are TRBV7-8 and TRBJ1-4, with 8 bases fitting TRBD1. The CDR3 has 14 amino acids. CDR1 and CDR2 from the germline V gene are SGHVS and FQNEAQ. The junction had 9 bases not matched to a gene; V was cut back by 5 bases and J by 10 bases. The CDR3 DNA is TGTGCCAGCAGCGCGACAGGGGCGGTAGGAAAACTGTTTTTT. Translated: CASSATGAVGKLFF.

This clonotype has only a few counts. The junction shows a germline mismatch at one end, possibly a read error. The rearrangement joins TRBV11-2 to TRBJ2-5; TRBD1 might be the D (6 bases). The germline CDR1 and CDR2 sequences are SGHAT and FQNNGV. This CDR3 contains 13 residues. The CDR3 sequence: CSSKTRGEETQYF. Here the CDR3 DNA reads TGTTCCAGTAAGACCAGGGGTGAAGAGACCCAGTACTTC.

This clonotype has ten or more counts. The genes are TRBV5-8 and TRBJ1-4; D is unresolved. The CDR3 length is 14 residues. V was trimmed by 3 bases and J by 3 bases, leaving 9 bases between them. CDR1 and CDR2 (germline): SGHTS, YDEGEE. The CDR3 DNA follows: TGTGCCAGCAGCTACCGGACGGCTAATGAAAAACTGTTTTTT. Residues: CASSYRTANEKLFF. Full variable domain (outside the CDR3, taken from reference TRBV5-8 and TRBJ1-4): EAGVTQSPTHLIKTRGQQATLRCSPISGHTSVYWYQQALGLGLQFLLWYDEGEERNRGNFPPRFSGRQFPNYSSELNVNALELEDSALYLCASSYRTANEKLFFGSGTQLSVL.

The chain joins TRBV14 to TRBJ2-5; D gene unclear. CDR3 length equals 15 residues. Germline lookup yields CDR1 SGHDN and CDR2 FVKESK. Deletions cut 3 bases from V and 2 bases from J, with 13 bases between. Here the CDR3 reads CASSQIEAKQETQYF. The DNA for the CDR3 is TGTGCCAGCAGCCAGATCGAGGCGAAGCAAGAGACCCAGTACTTC.

The rearrangement links TRBV9 to TRBJ2-3, with D tentatively TRBD2 (6 bases). There are 15 residues in the CDR3. The germline V gene has CDR1 SGDLS and CDR2 YYNGEE. Trimming took off 2 bases at V and 0 bases at J, with 10 bases between the two ends. The CDR3 loop reads CASSVTSSSTDTQYF. As DNA, the CDR3 is TGTGCCAGCAGCGTTACTAGCTCTAGCACAGATACGCAGTATTTT.

There are many counts of this clonotype. This sequence joins TRBV14 and TRBJ2-7; 10 positions match TRBD2. The germline V gene encodes CDR1 SGHDN and CDR2 FVKESK. The CDR3 runs 13 residues. The V gene end was trimmed by 4 bases and the J gene end by 10 bases; junction bases not matched to a gene: 7. In nucleotides, the CDR3 is TGTGCCAGCAGCCCCGCGTCTAGCGGGAGTCAGTACTTC. It translates to CASSPASSGSQYF.

V and J are TRBV30 and TRBJ2-3; D may match TRBD1 or TRBD2 (5 bases each). Germline CDR1 reads GTSNPN; CDR2 reads SVGIG (reference sequence). The CDR3 has 15 residues. Trimming removed 2 bases from V and 4 bases from J, with 16 bases in between. CDR3 DNA sequence: TGTGCCTGGAGTTGGGACCCCGGTCCTCCAGATACGCAGTATTTT. Protein: CAWSWDPGPPDTQYF. The variable domain in full, with the rest retrieved from reference TRBV30 and TRBJ2-3, is SQTIHQWPATLVQPVGSPLSLECTVEGTSNPNLYWYRQAAGRGLQLLFYSVGIGQISSEVPQNLSASRPQDRQFILSSKKLLLSDSGFYLCAWSWDPGPPDTQYFGPGTRLTVL.

For this clonotype: Being one base from a much bigger clone, this may be a read error. Without the conserved terminal phenylalanine or tryptophan, this CDR3 likely stems from a read error. The chain employs TRBV28 and TRBJ2-7; TRBD1 might be the D (6 bases). Germline CDR1 is MDHEN and CDR2 is SYDVKM. This CDR3 is 14 amino acids long. V lost 7 bases to trimming and J lost 7 bases, with 20 bases between them. The CDR3 loop is CASTMGHILGEQYL. Written as DNA, the CDR3 is TGTGCCAGCACCATGGGACACATCCTGGGGGAGCAGTACCTC.

This clonotype appeared a few times. The rearrangement uses TRBV10-2 and TRBJ2-7; D perhaps matches TRBD1 (6 bases). The CDR3 has 15 amino acids. Germline V gene lookup returns CDR1 WSHSY and CDR2 SAAADI. Between the trimmed V and J ends, which lost 5 bases and 5 bases, there was a span of 19 bases. CDR3 residues: CASSMMDSRVHEQYF. The CDR3 bases are TGCGCCAGCAGTATGATGGACAGTCGGGTCCACGAGCAGTACTTC.

The rearrangement joins TRBV29-1 to TRBJ2-7, with TRBD2 matching over 7 bases. There are 15 residues in the CDR3. Looked up from germline, CDR1 is SQVTM and CDR2 is ANQGSEA. The junction had 9 bases not matched to a gene; V was cut back by 3 bases and J by 1 base. DNA of the CDR3: TGCAGCGTTGAGTGGGAGGGGAGAACATCCTACGAGCAGTACTTC. Translated: CSVEWEGRTSYEQYF.

This clonotype occurred a few times. The rearrangement joins TRBV6-2 or TRBV6-3 to TRBJ2-2; weak D call: TRBD2 (6 bases). CDR1 MNHEY and CDR2 SVGEGT come from the germline V gene. This CDR3 contains 14 residues. V gave up 2 bases and J gave up 6 bases, with 10 bases separating them. The CDR3 is CASSYKGTAGELFF. The CDR3 nucleotides are TGTGCCAGCAGTTACAAGGGGACTGCCGGGGAGCTGTTTTTT.

This clonotype was picked up many times. The rearrangement uses TRBV11-1 and TRBJ2-7, with unresolved D. In germline, CDR1 is SGHAT, CDR2 FQDESV (reference sequence). Deletions cut 1 base from V and 5 bases from J, with 12 bases between. The CDR3 extends over 14 amino acids. CDR3: CASSLGFTDNEQYF. CDR3 coding DNA: TGTGCCAGCAGCTTAGGTTTTACCGACAACGAGCAGTACTTC. The complete variable domain, with remaining parts taken from reference TRBV11-1 and TRBJ2-7, reads EAEVAQSPRYKITEKSQAVAFWCDPISGHATLYWYRQILGQGPELLVQFQDESVVDDSQLPKDRFSAERLKGVDSTLKIQPAELGDSAMYLCASSLGFTDNEQYFGPGTRLTVT.

The genes are TRBV6-2 or TRBV6-3 and TRBJ2-2; D not certain. The V end lost 5 bases, the J end lost 5 bases, and 18 bases lay between the germline ends. The germline gives CDR1 MNHEY, CDR2 SVGEGT. The CDR3 has 16 amino acids. This CDR3 reads CASSPRRIVATGELFF. The CDR3 bases are TGTGCCAGCAGTCCGCGCCGAATCGTGGCTACCGGGGAGCTGTTTTTT.

The genes are TRBV6-2 or TRBV6-3 and TRBJ2-7, with TRBD2 as a possible D gene (6 bases). Germline V gene sequence: CDR1 MNHEY, CDR2 SVGEGT. This CDR3 has 15 residues. The V and J ends lost 7 bases and 0 bases respectively, with 16 bases between them. CDR3 DNA sequence: TGTGCCAGCACACCCGCGCGGGATTACTCCTACGAGCAGTACTTC. It codes for CASTPARDYSYEQYF.

This clonotype was observed a few times. The gene calls are TRBV3-1 and TRBJ2-5; D call uncertain. V was clipped by 0 bases and J by 0 bases, with 5 bases between them. This CDR3 is 14 amino acids long. The germline V gene has CDR1 LGHDT and CDR2 YNNKEL (reference sequence). The CDR3 region has the DNA TGTGCCAGCAGCCAAGATGGATACCAAGAGACCCAGTACTTC. Amino acids: CASSQDGYQETQYF.

This clonotype was counted between two and nine times. The rearrangement uses TRBV10-2 and TRBJ2-1; unclear D gene. Trimming removed 3 bases from V and 5 bases from J, with 8 bases in between. Germline V lookup: CDR1 WSHSY, CDR2 SAAADI. CDR3 length: 13 residues. CDR3 bases: TGCGCCAGCAGTGAAAGAGATAACAATGAGCAGTTCTTC. Protein sequence: CASSERDNNEQFF.